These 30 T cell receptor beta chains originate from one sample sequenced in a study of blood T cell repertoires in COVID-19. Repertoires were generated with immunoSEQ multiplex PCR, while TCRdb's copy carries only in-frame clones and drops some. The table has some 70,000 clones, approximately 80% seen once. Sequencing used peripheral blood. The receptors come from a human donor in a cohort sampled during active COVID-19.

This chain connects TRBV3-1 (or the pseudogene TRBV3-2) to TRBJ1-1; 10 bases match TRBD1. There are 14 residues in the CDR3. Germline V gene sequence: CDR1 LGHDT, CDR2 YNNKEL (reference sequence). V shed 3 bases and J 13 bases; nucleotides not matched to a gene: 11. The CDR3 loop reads CASSQPDRGKRVFF. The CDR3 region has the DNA TGTGCCAGCAGCCAGCCGGACAGGGGGAAGCGGGTTTTCTTT.

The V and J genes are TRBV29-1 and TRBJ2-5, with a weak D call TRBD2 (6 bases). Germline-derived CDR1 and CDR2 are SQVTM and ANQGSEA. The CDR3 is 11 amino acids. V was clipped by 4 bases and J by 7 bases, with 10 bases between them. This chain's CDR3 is CSVGSGGTQYF. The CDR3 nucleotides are TGCAGCGTTGGGTCCGGGGGGACCCAGTACTTC.

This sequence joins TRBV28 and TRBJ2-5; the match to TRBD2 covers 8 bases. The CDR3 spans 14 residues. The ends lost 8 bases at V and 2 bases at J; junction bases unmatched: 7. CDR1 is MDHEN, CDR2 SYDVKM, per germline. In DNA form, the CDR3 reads TGTGCCAGCTGTAGGACTAGCTCACAAGAGACCCAGTACTTC. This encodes CASCRTSSQETQYF.

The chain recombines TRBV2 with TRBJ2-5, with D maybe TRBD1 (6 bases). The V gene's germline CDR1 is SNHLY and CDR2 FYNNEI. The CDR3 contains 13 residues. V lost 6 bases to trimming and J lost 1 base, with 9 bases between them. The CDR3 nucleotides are TGTGCCAGCAGGGTAGGGGGCCAAGAGACCCAGTACTTC. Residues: CASRVGGQETQYF.

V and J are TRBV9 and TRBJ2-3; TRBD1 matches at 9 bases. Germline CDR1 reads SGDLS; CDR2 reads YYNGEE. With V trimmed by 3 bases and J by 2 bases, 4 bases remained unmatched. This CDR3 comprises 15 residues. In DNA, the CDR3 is TGTGCCAGCAGCGGAAGACAGGGGGTCACAGATACGCAGTATTTT. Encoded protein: CASSGRQGVTDTQYF.

The CDR3 reads CASSLQGGGLHYEQYF. For the CDR3, the DNA is TGTGCCAGCTCTCTCCAGGGCGGGGGGCTTCACTACGAGCAGTACTTC. The rearrangement joins TRBV18 to TRBJ2-7, with 8 bases matching TRBD2. The V gene's germline CDR1 is KGHSH and CDR2 LQKENI. This CDR3 has 16 residues. J was trimmed by 3 bases and V by 6 bases; bases with no gene match: 13.

The CDR3 protein is CAWSSSRSSSYNSPLHF. CDR3 DNA sequence: TGTGCCTGGAGTTCCTCGAGGAGTAGCTCCTATAATTCACCCCTCCACTTT. The chain employs TRBV30 and TRBJ1-6; D is undetermined. Per the germline V gene, CDR1 is GTSNPN and CDR2 is SVGIG (reference sequence). The ends were cut back, 2 bases at V and 0 bases at J, with 14 bases in the middle. The CDR3 extends over 17 amino acids.

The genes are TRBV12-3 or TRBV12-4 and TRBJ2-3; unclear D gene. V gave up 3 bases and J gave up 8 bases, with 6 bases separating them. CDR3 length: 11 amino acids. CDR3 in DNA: TGTGCCAGCAGTTTGTCGGGTACGCAGTATTTT. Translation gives CASSLSGTQYF.

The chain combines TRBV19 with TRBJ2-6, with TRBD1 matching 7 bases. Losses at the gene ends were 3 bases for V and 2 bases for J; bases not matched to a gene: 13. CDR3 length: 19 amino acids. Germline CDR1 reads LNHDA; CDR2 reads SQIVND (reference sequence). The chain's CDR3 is CASSIMGGQGVPGANVLTF. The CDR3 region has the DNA TGTGCCAGTAGTATTATGGGTGGGCAGGGGGTCCCTGGGGCCAACGTCCTGACTTTC.

The CDR3 loop is CASSTTSNYGYTF. CDR3 sequence (DNA): TGTGCCAGCAGTACGACAAGTAACTATGGCTACACCTTC. V gene TRBV6-5 combines with J gene TRBJ1-2; D unresolved. Germline V CDR1 and CDR2: MNHEY, SVGAGI. V was cut by 5 bases and J by 1 base, with 8 bases left in between. CDR3 length equals 13 residues.

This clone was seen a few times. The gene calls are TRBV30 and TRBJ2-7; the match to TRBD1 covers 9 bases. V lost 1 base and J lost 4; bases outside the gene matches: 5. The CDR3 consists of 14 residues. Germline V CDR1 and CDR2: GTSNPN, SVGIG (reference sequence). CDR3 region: CAWSAGTGKYEQYF. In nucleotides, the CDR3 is TGTGCCTGGAGTGCCGGGACAGGGAAGTACGAGCAGTACTTC.

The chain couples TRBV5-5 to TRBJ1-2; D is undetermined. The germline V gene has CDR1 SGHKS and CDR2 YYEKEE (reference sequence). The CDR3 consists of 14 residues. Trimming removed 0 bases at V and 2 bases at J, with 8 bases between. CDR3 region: CASSLVPGNYGYTF. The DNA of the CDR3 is TGTGCCAGCAGCTTGGTACCGGGAAACTATGGCTACACCTTC.

The CDR3 DNA is TGTGCCAGCAGTTTACCTGTGCGAGGTGGCTACACCTTC. This gives the protein CASSLPVRGGYTF. The chain is built from TRBV12-3 or TRBV12-4 and TRBJ1-2; D ambiguous. V lost 2 bases to trimming and J lost 7 bases, with 11 bases between them. The length of the CDR3 is 13 residues.

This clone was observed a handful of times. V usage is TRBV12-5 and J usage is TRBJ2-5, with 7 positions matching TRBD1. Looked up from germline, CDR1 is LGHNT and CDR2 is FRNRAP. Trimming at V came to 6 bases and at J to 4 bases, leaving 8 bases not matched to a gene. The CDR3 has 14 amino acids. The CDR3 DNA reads TGTGCTAGTGGCACGGGACAGTCGGCAGAGACCCAGTACTTC. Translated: CASGTGQSAETQYF.

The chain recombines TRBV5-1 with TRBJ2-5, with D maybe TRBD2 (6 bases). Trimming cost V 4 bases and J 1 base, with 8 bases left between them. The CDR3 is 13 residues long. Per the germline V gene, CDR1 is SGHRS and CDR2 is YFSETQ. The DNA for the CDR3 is TGCGCCAGCAGCCCGGGACTCCAAGAGACCCAGTACTTC. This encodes CASSPGLQETQYF.

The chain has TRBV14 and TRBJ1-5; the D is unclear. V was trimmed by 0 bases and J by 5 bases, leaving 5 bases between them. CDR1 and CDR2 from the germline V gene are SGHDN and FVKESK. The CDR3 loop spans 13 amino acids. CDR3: CASSQELDQPQHF. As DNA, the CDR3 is TGTGCCAGCAGCCAAGAGTTAGATCAGCCCCAGCATTTT.

The CDR3 nucleotides are TGTGCCAGAAGCTTGCTGACAGATAACTATGGCTACACCTTC. This gives the protein CARSLLTDNYGYTF. The rearrangement joins TRBV5-3 to TRBJ1-2; D may be TRBD1 (5 bases). TRBV5-3 is marked as an open reading frame, function uncertain. The CDR3 runs to 14 residues. V was cut by 1 base and J by 1 base, with 8 bases left in between.

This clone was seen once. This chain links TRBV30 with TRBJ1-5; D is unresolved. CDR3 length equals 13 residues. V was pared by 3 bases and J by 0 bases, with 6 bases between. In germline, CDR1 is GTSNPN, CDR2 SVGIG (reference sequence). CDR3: CAWSPGSNQPQHF. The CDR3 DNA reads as TGTGCCTGGAGCCCCGGTAGCAATCAGCCCCAGCATTTT.

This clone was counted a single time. The CDR3 sequence is CASSFRARGENGYTF. For the CDR3, the DNA is TGTGCCAGTAGTTTCCGGGCTCGGGGGGAAAATGGCTACACCTTC. This rearrangement joins TRBV19 to TRBJ1-2; the D gene is possibly TRBD1 (5 bases). Germline V lookup: CDR1 LNHDA, CDR2 SQIVND (reference sequence). V lost 5 bases, J lost 6 bases, and 19 bases lay in between. This CDR3 region has 15 residues.

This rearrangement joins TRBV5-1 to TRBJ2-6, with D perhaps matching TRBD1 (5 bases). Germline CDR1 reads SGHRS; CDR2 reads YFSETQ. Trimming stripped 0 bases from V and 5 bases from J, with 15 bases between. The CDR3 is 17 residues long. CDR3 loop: CASSLGFRVPRANVLTF. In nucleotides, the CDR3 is TGCGCCAGCAGCTTGGGCTTCAGGGTCCCTAGGGCCAACGTCCTGACTTTC.

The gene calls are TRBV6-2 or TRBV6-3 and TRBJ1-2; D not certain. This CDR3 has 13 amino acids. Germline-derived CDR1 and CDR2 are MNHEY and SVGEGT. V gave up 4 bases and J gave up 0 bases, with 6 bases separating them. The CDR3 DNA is TGTGCCAGCAGTTCCGTCTCTAACTATGGCTACACCTTC. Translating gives CASSSVSNYGYTF.

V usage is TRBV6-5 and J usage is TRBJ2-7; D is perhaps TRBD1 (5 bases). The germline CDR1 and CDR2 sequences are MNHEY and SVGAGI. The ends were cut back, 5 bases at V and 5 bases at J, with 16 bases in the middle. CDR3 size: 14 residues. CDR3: CASSRLGRDDEQYF. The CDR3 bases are TGTGCCAGCAGTAGACTGGGCAGGGATGACGAGCAGTACTTC.

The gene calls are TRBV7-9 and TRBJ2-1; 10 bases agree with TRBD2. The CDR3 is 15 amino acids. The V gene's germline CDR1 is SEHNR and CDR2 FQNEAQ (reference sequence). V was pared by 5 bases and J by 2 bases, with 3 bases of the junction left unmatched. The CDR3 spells CASSPLAGAYNEQFF. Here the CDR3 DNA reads TGTGCCAGCAGCCCCCTAGCGGGAGCCTACAATGAGCAGTTCTTC. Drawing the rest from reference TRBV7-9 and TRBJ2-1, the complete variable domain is DTGVSQNPRHKITKRGQNVTFRCDPISEHNRLYWYRQTLGQGPEFLTYFQNEAQLEKSRLLSDRFSAERPKGSFSTLEIQRTEQGDSAMYLCASSPLAGAYNEQFFGPGTRLTVL.

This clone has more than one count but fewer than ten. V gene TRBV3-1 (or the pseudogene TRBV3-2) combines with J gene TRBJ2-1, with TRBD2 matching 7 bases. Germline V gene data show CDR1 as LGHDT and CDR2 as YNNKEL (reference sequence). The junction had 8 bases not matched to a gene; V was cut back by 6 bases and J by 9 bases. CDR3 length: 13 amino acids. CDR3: CASRPGLVGEQFF. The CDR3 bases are TGTGCCAGCAGGCCCGGACTAGTAGGTGAGCAGTTCTTC.

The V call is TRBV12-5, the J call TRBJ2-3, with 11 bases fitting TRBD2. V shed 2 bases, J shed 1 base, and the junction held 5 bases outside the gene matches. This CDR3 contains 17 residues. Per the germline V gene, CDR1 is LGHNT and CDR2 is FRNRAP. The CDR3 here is CASGLRLTSGGTDTQYF. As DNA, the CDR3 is TGTGCTAGTGGTTTGAGACTGACTAGCGGGGGCACAGATACGCAGTATTTT. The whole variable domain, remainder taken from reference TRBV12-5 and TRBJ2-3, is DARVTQTPRHKVTEMGQEVTMRCQPILGHNTVFWYRQTMMQGLELLAYFRNRAPLDDSGMPKDRFSAEMPDATLATLKIQPSEPRDSAVYFCASGLRLTSGGTDTQYFGPGTRLTVL.

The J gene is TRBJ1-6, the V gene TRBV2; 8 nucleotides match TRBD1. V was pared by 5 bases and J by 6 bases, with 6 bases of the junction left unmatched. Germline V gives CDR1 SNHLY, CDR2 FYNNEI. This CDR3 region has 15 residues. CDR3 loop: CASSTGQAINSPLHF. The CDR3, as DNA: TGTGCCAGCAGTACGGGACAGGCGATTAATTCACCCCTCCACTTT.

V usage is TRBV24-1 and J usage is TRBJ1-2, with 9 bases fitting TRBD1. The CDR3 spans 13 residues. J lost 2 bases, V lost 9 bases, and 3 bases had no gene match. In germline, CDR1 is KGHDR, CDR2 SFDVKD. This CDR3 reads CATSTGGNYGYTF. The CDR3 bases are TGTGCCACCTCGACAGGGGGAAACTATGGCTACACCTTC.

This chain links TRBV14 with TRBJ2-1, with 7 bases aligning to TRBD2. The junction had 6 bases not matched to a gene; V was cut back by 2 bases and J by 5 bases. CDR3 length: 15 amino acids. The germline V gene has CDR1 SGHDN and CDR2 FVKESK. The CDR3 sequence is CASSQRGLRDNEQFF. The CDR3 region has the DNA TGTGCCAGCAGCCAACGGGGACTAAGGGACAATGAGCAGTTCTTC.

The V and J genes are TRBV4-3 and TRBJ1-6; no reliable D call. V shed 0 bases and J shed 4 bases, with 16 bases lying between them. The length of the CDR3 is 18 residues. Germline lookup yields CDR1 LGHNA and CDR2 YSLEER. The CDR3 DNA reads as TGCGCCAGCAGCCAAGATTTTGGGCAGAGGACTTATAATTCACCCCTCCACTTT. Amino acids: CASSQDFGQRTYNSPLHF.

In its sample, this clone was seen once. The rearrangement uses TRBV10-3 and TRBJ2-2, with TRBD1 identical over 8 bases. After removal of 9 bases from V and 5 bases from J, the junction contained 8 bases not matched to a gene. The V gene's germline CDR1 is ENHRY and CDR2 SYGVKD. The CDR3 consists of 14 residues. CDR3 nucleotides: TGTGCCATGACTGGAACAGGGGGTACCGGGGAGCTGTTTTTT. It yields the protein CAMTGTGGTGELFF.